What follows is one T cell receptor beta chain and its context. Its antigen is still unknown. This entry comes from a study of monozygotic twins with inflammatory bowel disease. The authors ran two nested PCRs of around 15 and 10 cycles on TCRalpha and TCRbeta cDNA. Reanalyzing the 5' RACE reads, TCRdb keeps one entry per CDR3 protein, without DNA. Its clone listing holds 70,000 to 95,000 distinct CDR3 sequences. CDR3 length: 15 amino acids. Germline V lookup: CDR1 SGHRS, CDR2 YFSETQ. Findings of the study overall: IBD patients had lower TCRbeta diversity (inverse Simpson) than healthy co-twins. Similarity of repertoires did not differ between concordant and discordant twins, possibly from limited power.

The sequence derives from a human donor with ulcerative colitis or Crohn's disease, or a healthy co-twin of an affected twin (not recorded which). The sequenced material came from blood. This chain joins TRBV5-1 and TRBJ2-5. The chain's CDR3 is CASSLVFRTRQTQYF.